This paragraph reports one T cell receptor beta chain. What it binds is not known. Profiling that covered TCR beta VDJ and CDR3 relied on genomic DNA as its template. TCRdb re-called the reads through MiXCR, storing one row per CDR3 protein. The sample consists of roughly 200,000 distinct CDR3 sequences, around three fifths of them appearing once. This entry belongs to a study of CD8+CD57+ T cells in acquired aplastic anemia. Overall study: DNA per sorted CD4+ or CD8+ sample ranged roughly 0.19 to 30 ug, averaging about 3 ug. Study findings and constraints: With respect to CD8+ Simpson's diversity, patients and controls did not differ significantly.

Patients who underwent sequencing had shown CD8+CD57+ cell expansion by flow cytometry. The patients all had a severe acquired aplastic anemia diagnosis. None of the patients had been given any therapy when their blood was sampled. The CDR3 is 13 amino acids. Germline V gene sequence: CDR1 MRHNA, CDR2 SNTAGT. Trimming removed 2 bases at V and 10 bases at J, with 12 bases between. The chain couples TRBV6-4 to TRBJ2-1, with D possibly TRBD2 on 5 matching bases. This receptor was obtained from a human donor with aplastic anemia. The sequenced sample consisted of sorted CD4+, CD8+, or CD8+CD57+ T cells (not recorded which) from PBMCs. The CDR3 nucleotides read TGTGCCAGCAGTGACCCTCCCCGGAGGGAGCAGTTCTTC. This translates into CASSDPPRREQFF.